The next 22 T cell receptor beta chains were all read from a single sample in a study of T-cell memory formation after mild COVID-19. MiXCR, run by TCRdb on the 5' RACE reads, gives a single entry per CDR3 protein. This table has 150,000 to 200,000 distinct CDR3 sequences, 14% appearing once. The sequenced sample consisted of PBMCs or a T cell subset sorted from them (not recorded which). The receptors derive from an adult woman who had mild COVID-19 (a few samples of this study predate the infection). Cell type and time point are not known.

This clonotype came up a few times. V is TRBV28 and J is TRBJ2-3, with TRBD1 matching over 8 bases. The germline gives CDR1 MDHEN, CDR2 SYDVKM. Trimming took 4 bases from V and 2 from J; bases not matched to a gene: 2. The CDR3 totals 14 residues. CDR3 in amino acids: CASSSDRDTDTQYF. The DNA of the CDR3 is TGTGCCAGCAGTTCGGACAGGGACACAGATACGCAGTATTTT.

This clonotype came up a few times. The chain links TRBV4-3 to TRBJ2-2, with TRBD2 identical over 9 bases. The CDR3 has 18 residues. Trimming removed 0 bases from V and 4 bases from J; junction bases left unmatched: 9. Germline V CDR1 and CDR2: LGHNA, YSLEER. The chain's CDR3 is CASSQDRLAGLGTGELFF. The CDR3 DNA sequence: TGCGCCAGCAGCCAAGATAGGCTAGCGGGATTAGGCACCGGGGAGCTGTTTTTT.

The chain has TRBV5-1 and TRBJ2-7; D uncertain. The CDR3 covers 14 residues. Deletions cut 0 bases from V and 2 bases from J, with 9 bases between. CDR1 SGHRS and CDR2 YFSETQ come from the germline V gene. CDR3 nucleotides: TGCGCCAGCAGCTTGGGGTCAGCCACCTACGAGCAGTACTTC. The encoded protein is CASSLGSATYEQYF.

The chain couples TRBV12-3 or TRBV12-4 to TRBJ2-3, with unresolved D. The CDR3 spans 14 residues. V gave up 3 bases and J gave up 4 bases, with 11 bases separating them. CDR3 sequence (DNA): TGTGCCAGCAGTTTTGGCCCCGAATCAGATACGCAGTATTTT. Amino acid sequence: CASSFGPESDTQYF.

This clonotype was observed a few times. The chain has TRBV5-1 and TRBJ2-5; D ambiguous. CDR3 length: 13 amino acids. Trimming stripped 0 bases from V and 4 bases from J, with 7 bases between. Germline V gene data show CDR1 as SGHRS and CDR2 as YFSETQ. In DNA form, the CDR3 reads TGCGCCAGCAGCTTGGAGGGTTCAGAGACCCAGTACTTC. Residues: CASSLEGSETQYF.

This clonotype was observed many times. The genes are TRBV5-1 and TRBJ2-3; TRBD2 might be the D (6 bases). Germline loops: CDR1 SGHRS, CDR2 YFSETQ. This CDR3 spans 14 amino acids. With 4 bases removed from V and 2 bases from J, the gap between germline ends came to 11 bases. In nucleotides, the CDR3 is TGCGCCAGCAGCGTGGGGACTGTCACAGATACGCAGTATTTT. It specifies CASSVGTVTDTQYF.

Only a few counts were recorded for this clonotype. The chain couples TRBV15 to TRBJ1-2, with a possible D match to TRBD1 (5 bases). This CDR3 is built from 16 residues. The germline CDR1 and CDR2 sequences are LNHNV and YYDKDF (reference sequence). Trimming pared 1 base from V and 4 bases from J, leaving 16 bases between. DNA for the CDR3: TGTGCCACCAGCAGAGGGGGCACAGGCCCGATCTATGGCTACACCTTC. Protein: CATSRGGTGPIYGYTF. Variable domain in full (rest from reference TRBV15 and TRBJ1-2): DAMVIQNPRYQVTQFGKPVTLSCSQTLNHNVMYWYQQKSSQAPKLLFHYYDKDFNNEADTPDNFQSRRPNTSFCFLDIRSPGLGDTAMYLCATSRGGTGPIYGYTFGSGTRLTVV.

A few counts support this clonotype. The J gene is TRBJ2-3, the V gene TRBV6-5, with 9 bases identical to TRBD1. The CDR3 covers 12 residues. After removal of 5 bases from V and 10 bases from J, the junction contained 4 bases not matched to a gene. Germline V gene data show CDR1 as MNHEY and CDR2 as SVGAGI. CDR3 nucleotide sequence: TGTGCCAGCAGTCGGGACAGGGCAGCGCAGTATTTT. It translates to CASSRDRAAQYF.

The J gene is TRBJ1-2, the V gene TRBV24-1; 7 bases align to TRBD1. The CDR3 has 13 residues. The V gene end was trimmed by 4 bases and the J gene end by 8 bases; junction bases not matched to a gene: 6. In germline, CDR1 is KGHDR, CDR2 SFDVKD. CDR3 in amino acids: CATSDMTGRGYTF. In DNA, the CDR3 is TGTGCCACCAGTGACATGACAGGGAGAGGCTACACCTTC.

Only a few counts were recorded for this clonotype. The V gene is TRBV24-1, the J gene TRBJ2-1; 10 positions match TRBD2. CDR3 length: 16 residues. The V gene's germline CDR1 is KGHDR and CDR2 SFDVKD. J gave up 7 bases and V 4 bases, and 9 bases lay outside the gene matches. The CDR3 is CATSDRTSGVRNEQFF. The CDR3 region has the DNA TGTGCCACCAGTGACCGTACTAGCGGGGTACGGAATGAGCAGTTCTTC.

This clonotype was detected a few times. This chain connects TRBV20-1 to TRBJ2-1; TRBD1 or TRBD2 may be the D gene (5 bases each). Germline V gene lookup returns CDR1 DFQATT and CDR2 SNEGSKA (reference sequence). This CDR3 spans 13 amino acids. Trimming took off 5 bases at V and 8 bases at J, with 16 bases between the two ends. The CDR3 is CSAGRGTGDEQFF. In nucleotides, the CDR3 is TGCAGTGCTGGACGTGGGACCGGGGATGAGCAGTTCTTC.

CDR3 residues: CASSPTSDQFDEQFF. The CDR3 DNA follows: TGCGCCAGCAGCCCGACTAGCGATCAGTTCGATGAGCAGTTCTTC. V is TRBV5-1 and J is TRBJ2-1, with 8 positions matching TRBD2. V lost 4 bases to trimming and J lost 8 bases; unmatched junction nucleotides: 11. Germline V gene sequence: CDR1 SGHRS, CDR2 YFSETQ. CDR3 length: 15 residues.

This chain links TRBV5-1 with TRBJ1-1, with a weak D call TRBD1 (5 bases). The CDR3 has 17 residues. The V end was cut by 0 bases, the J end by 6 bases, with 21 bases between. Per germline, CDR1 SGHRS and CDR2 YFSETQ. The CDR3 spells CASSLDGAWVSRAEAFF. The CDR3 DNA sequence: TGCGCCAGCAGCTTGGATGGGGCATGGGTCTCCAGGGCTGAAGCTTTCTTT. Full variable domain (rest looked up from reference TRBV5-1 and TRBJ1-1): KAGVTQTPRYLIKTRGQQVTLSCSPISGHRSVSWYQQTPGQGLQFLFEYFSETQRNKGNFPGRFSGRQFSNSRSEMNVSTLELGDSALYLCASSLDGAWVSRAEAFFGQGTRLTVV.

The chain combines TRBV5-1 with TRBJ1-2; tentative D call: TRBD1 (5 bases). The CDR3 is 16 amino acids. Deletions cut 0 bases from V and 2 bases from J, with 14 bases between. Germline CDR1 is SGHRS and CDR2 is YFSETQ. The CDR3 coding sequence is TGCGCCAGCAGCTTGGAATTATCGGGGGGGAACTATGGCTACACCTTC. This translates into CASSLELSGGNYGYTF.

The V and J genes are TRBV19 and TRBJ1-5, with unresolved D. The length of the CDR3 is 11 residues. CDR1 and CDR2 from the germline V gene are LNHDA and SQIVND (reference sequence). V shed 9 bases and J shed 4 bases, with 7 bases lying between them. CDR3 sequence: CASGGNQPQHF. The CDR3 nucleotides are TGTGCCAGCGGCGGGAATCAGCCCCAGCATTTT. Supplemented by reference TRBV19 and TRBJ1-5, the full variable domain reads DGGITQSPKYLFRKEGQNVTLSCEQNLNHDAMYWYRQDPGQGLRLIYYSQIVNDFQKGDIAEGYSVSREKKESFPLTVTSAQKNPTAFYLCASGGNQPQHFGDGTRLSIL.

This chain joins TRBV7-3 and TRBJ2-1; maybe TRBD2 (6 bases). The CDR3 spans 16 residues. The germline gives CDR1 SGHTA, CDR2 FQGTGA. With 7 bases removed from V and 0 bases from J, the gap between germline ends came to 16 bases. CDR3 protein: CASIHYGTPSYNEQFF. The CDR3 bases are TGTGCCAGCATCCACTATGGGACTCCCTCCTACAATGAGCAGTTCTTC.

This chain links TRBV15 with TRBJ2-5, with 7 bases matching TRBD1. V shed 0 bases, J shed 4 bases, and the junction held 2 bases outside the gene matches. This CDR3 spans 14 amino acids. CDR1 LNHNV and CDR2 YYDKDF come from the germline V gene (reference sequence). The CDR3 reads CATSRDRQGETQYF. CDR3 in DNA: TGTGCCACCAGCAGAGATCGACAGGGAGAGACCCAGTACTTC.

This chain connects TRBV6-5 to TRBJ1-1, with D uncertain. V gave up 0 bases and J gave up 11 bases, with 16 bases separating them. There are 14 residues in the CDR3. CDR1 MNHEY and CDR2 SVGAGI come from the germline V gene. In DNA form, the CDR3 reads TGTGCCAGCAGTTACTCGAAGCCGCTCGCGAGGGCTTTCTTT. Translating gives CASSYSKPLARAFF.

The chain combines TRBV7-9 with TRBJ2-1, with a tentative D call TRBD2 (6 bases). CDR1 and CDR2 (germline): SEHNR, FQNEAQ (reference sequence). The length of the CDR3 is 13 residues. Trimming took 11 bases from V and 1 from J, leaving 12 bases between them. The CDR3 sequence is CAGAGLSYNEQFF. The CDR3 region has the DNA TGTGCCGGGGCGGGACTTTCCTACAATGAGCAGTTCTTC.

This clonotype was seen a handful of times. The V gene is TRBV20-1, the J gene TRBJ1-2; D gene uncertain. The CDR3 extends over 12 amino acids. The V gene lost 5 bases and the J gene lost 8 bases, with 15 bases spanning the gap. Germline values: CDR1 DFQATT, CDR2 SNEGSKA (reference sequence). CDR3 nucleotides: TGCAGTGCTCCCAACCTCCAAGTGGGCTACACCTTC. It encodes CSAPNLQVGYTF.

V gene TRBV7-6 combines with J gene TRBJ2-1; 14 nucleotides match TRBD2. This CDR3 is built from 15 residues. Germline V gene sequence: CDR1 SGHVS, CDR2 FNYEAQ. The V gene end was trimmed by 5 bases and the J gene end by 10 bases; junction bases not matched to a gene: 7. The DNA of the CDR3 is TGTGCCAGCAGCCTGACTAGCGGGAGGGCTGAGGAGCAGTTCTTC. It specifies CASSLTSGRAEEQFF.

The chain uses TRBV15 and TRBJ2-7; D call uncertain. The CDR3 is 14 amino acids. Germline V CDR1 and CDR2: LNHNV, YYDKDF (reference sequence). Trimming left V 0 bases short and J 2 bases short, with 8 bases between. The DNA for the CDR3 is TGTGCCACCAGCAGAGATGTGGGAACCTACGAGCAGTACTTC. The encoded protein is CATSRDVGTYEQYF.